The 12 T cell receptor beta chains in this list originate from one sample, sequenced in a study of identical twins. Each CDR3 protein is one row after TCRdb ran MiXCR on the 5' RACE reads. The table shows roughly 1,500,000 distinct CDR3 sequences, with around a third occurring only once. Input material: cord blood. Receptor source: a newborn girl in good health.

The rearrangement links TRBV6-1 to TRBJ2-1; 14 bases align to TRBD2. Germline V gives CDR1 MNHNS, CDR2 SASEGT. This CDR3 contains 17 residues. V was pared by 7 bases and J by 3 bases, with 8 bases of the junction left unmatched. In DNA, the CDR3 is TGTGCCAGCACCGGGGGACTAGCGGGAGCGGGCTACAATGAGCAGTTCTTC. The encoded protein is CASTGGLAGAGYNEQFF.

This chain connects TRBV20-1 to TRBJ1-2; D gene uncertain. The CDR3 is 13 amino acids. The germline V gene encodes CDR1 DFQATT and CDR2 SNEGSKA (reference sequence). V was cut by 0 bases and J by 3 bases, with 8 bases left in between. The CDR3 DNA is TGCAGTGCTAGAGACTACAGAGACTATGGCTACACCTTC. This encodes CSARDYRDYGYTF.

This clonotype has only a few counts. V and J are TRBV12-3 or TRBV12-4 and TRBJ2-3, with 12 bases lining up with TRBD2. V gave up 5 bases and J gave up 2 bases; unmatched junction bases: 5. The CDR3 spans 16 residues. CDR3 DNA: TGTGCCAGCAGTCGGACTAGCGGGATGTTCACAGATACGCAGTATTTT. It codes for CASSRTSGMFTDTQYF.

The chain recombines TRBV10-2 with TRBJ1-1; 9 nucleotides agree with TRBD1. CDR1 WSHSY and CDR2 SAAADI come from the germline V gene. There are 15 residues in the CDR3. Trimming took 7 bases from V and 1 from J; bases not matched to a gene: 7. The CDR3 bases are TGCGCCAGCACGTTTTCGGGACAGGGGAACACTGAAGCTTTCTTT. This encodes CASTFSGQGNTEAFF.

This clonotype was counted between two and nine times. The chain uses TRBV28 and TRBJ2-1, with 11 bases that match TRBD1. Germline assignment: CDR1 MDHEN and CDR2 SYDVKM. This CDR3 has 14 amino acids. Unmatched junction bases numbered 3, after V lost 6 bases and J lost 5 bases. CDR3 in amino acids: CASSGTGGDNEQFF. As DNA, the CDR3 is TGTGCCAGCAGCGGGACAGGGGGGGACAATGAGCAGTTCTTC.

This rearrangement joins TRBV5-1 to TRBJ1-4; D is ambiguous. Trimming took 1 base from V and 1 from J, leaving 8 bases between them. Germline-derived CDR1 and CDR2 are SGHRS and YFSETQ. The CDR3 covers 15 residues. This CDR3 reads CASSLNPLTNEKLFF. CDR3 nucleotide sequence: TGCGCCAGCAGCTTGAATCCCCTAACTAATGAAAAACTGTTTTTT.

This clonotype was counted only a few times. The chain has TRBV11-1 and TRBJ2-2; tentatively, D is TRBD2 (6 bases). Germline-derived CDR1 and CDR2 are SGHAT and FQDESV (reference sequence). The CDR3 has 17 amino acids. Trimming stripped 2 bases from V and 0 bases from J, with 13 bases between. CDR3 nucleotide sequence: TGTGCCAGCAGCTTATTTCGCGGGGAGCCGAACACCGGGGAGCTGTTTTTT. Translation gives CASSLFRGEPNTGELFF. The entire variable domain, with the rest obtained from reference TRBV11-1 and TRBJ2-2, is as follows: EAEVAQSPRYKITEKSQAVAFWCDPISGHATLYWYRQILGQGPELLVQFQDESVVDDSQLPKDRFSAERLKGVDSTLKIQPAELGDSAMYLCASSLFRGEPNTGELFFGEGSRLTVL.

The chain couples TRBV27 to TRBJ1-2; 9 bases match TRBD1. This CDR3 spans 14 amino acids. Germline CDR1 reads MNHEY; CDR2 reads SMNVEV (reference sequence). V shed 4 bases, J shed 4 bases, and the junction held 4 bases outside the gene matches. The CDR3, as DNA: TGTGCCAGCAGTTCCGGACAGGGGATCTATGGCTACACCTTC. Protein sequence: CASSSGQGIYGYTF.

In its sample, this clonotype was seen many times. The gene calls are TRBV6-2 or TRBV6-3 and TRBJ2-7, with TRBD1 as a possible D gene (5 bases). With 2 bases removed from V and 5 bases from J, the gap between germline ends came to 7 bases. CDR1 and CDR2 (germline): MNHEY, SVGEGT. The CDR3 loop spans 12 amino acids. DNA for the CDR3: TGTGCCAGCAGTTACAGGGGCCACGAGCAGTACTTC. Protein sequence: CASSYRGHEQYF.

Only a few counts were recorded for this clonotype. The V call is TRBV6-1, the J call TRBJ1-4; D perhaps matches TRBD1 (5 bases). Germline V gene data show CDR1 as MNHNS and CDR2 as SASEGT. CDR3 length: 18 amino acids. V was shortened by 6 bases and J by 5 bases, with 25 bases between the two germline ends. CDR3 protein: CASSRRPGPPGGNEKLFF. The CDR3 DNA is TGTGCCAGCAGCCGAAGACCGGGACCCCCTGGGGGAAATGAAAAACTGTTTTTT.

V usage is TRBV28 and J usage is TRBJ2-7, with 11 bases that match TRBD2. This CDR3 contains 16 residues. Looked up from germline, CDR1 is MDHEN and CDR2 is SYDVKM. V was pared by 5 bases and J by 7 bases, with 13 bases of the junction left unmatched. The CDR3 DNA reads TGTGCCAGCAGTCACCATAGCGGGAGGGCCTACAATGAGCAGTACTTC. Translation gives CASSHHSGRAYNEQYF. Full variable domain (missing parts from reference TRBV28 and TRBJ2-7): DVKVTQSSRYLVKRTGEKVFLECVQDMDHENMFWYRQDPGLGLRLIYFSYDVKMKEKGDIPEGYSVSREKKERFSLILESASTNQTSMYLCASSHHSGRAYNEQYFGPGTRLTVT.

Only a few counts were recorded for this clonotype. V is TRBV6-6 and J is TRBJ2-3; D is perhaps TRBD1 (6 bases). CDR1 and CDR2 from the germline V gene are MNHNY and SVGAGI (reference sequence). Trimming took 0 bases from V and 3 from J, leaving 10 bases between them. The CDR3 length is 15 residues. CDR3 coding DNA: TGTGCCAGCAGTTACTCCGGGACACTTACAGATACGCAGTATTTT. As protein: CASSYSGTLTDTQYF.